This is a list of T cell receptor beta chains from one sample in a study of response to subunit inactivated influenza vaccine. MiXCR, run by TCRdb on the RT-PCR reads, gives a single entry per CDR3 protein. The sample holds more than 600,000 distinct CDR3 sequences; roughly 18% are singletons and the top ten take roughly 11%. This specimen was PBMCs from blood, taken 4 to 6 days after vaccination. Every receptor here comes from a man aged 50 or older who received an inactivated influenza vaccine. Both conserved end residues are part of each CDR3. The order of the fields is CDR3 protein, CDR3 DNA, V gene, clone size, J gene, D gene. D genes are given only for firm matches. Not all rows give a size; the values are once, few, many and, for expanded clones, a class.

CASSIGGSPLPQHF	TGTGCCAGCAGTATCGGGGGATCACCTTTGCCCCAGCATTTT	TRBV28	few	TRBJ1-5	.
CASSLMGLSSDTQYF	TGTGCCAGCAGCTTAATGGGACTAAGTTCCGATACGCAGTATTTT	TRBV7-3	.	TRBJ2-3	TRBD2
CSASGTVGTGELFF	TGCAGTGCTTCCGGGACAGTAGGCACCGGGGAGCTGTTTTTT	TRBV20-1	.	TRBJ2-2	TRBD1
CASSLLLGSFSYEQYF	TGTGCCAGCAGCTTATTACTAGGATCCTTTTCCTACGAGCAGTACTTC	TRBV7-9	.	TRBJ2-7	.
CSARQGKSPTDTQYF	TGCAGTGCTAGACAGGGGAAGTCGCCCACAGATACGCAGTATTTT	TRBV20-1	.	TRBJ2-3	.
CSAINSRNTIYF	TGCAGTGCTATCAACTCGAGAAACACCATATATTTT	TRBV20-1	.	TRBJ1-3	.
CASSASMVGSYNEQFF	TGTGCCAGCAGTGCCAGCATGGTGGGCTCCTACAATGAGCAGTTCTTC	TRBV6-1	few	TRBJ2-1	.
CASSLGVAGGNEQFF	TGCGCCAGCAGCTTGGGAGTCGCAGGGGGCAATGAGCAGTTCTTC	TRBV5-1	many	TRBJ2-1	TRBD1
CASTSGRADTQYF	TGTGCCAGCACTAGCGGGAGGGCAGATACGCAGTATTTT	TRBV15	many	TRBJ2-3	TRBD2
CASIKTSGFSSYNEQFF	TGTGCCAGCATCAAGACTAGCGGGTTTAGCTCCTACAATGAGCAGTTCTTC	TRBV12-3/TRBV12-4	once	TRBJ2-1	TRBD2
CSARVGTGDTGELFF	TGCAGTGCTAGAGTAGGGACAGGGGACACCGGGGAGCTGTTTTTT	TRBV20-1	.	TRBJ2-2	TRBD1
CSARDRRLAGGVTDTQYF	TGCAGTGCTAGAGATAGGAGACTAGCGGGGGGAGTCACAGATACGCAGTATTTT	TRBV20-1	.	TRBJ2-3	TRBD2
CASKQGANEQFF	TGTGCCAGCAAACAGGGGGCGAATGAGCAGTTCTTC	TRBV10-3	.	TRBJ2-1	TRBD1
CASSLAVSRGNTEAFF	TGTGCCAGCAGTTTAGCGGTATCCAGGGGGAACACTGAAGCTTTCTTT	TRBV12-3/TRBV12-4	few	TRBJ1-1	.
CAISDFGDSWYF	TGTGCCATCAGTGATTTCGGGGACAGTTGGTACTTC	TRBV10-3	few	TRBJ2-7	TRBD1
CASRRRIGELFF	TGTGCCAGCAGACGACGAATCGGGGAGCTGTTTTTT	TRBV12-3/TRBV12-4	many	TRBJ2-2	.
CAIKEAAPYEQYF	TGTGCCATCAAGGAGGCGGCACCCTACGAGCAGTACTTC	TRBV10-3	few	TRBJ2-7	.
CASSRTRTENQPQHF	TGCGCCAGCAGCCGCACAAGGACAGAAAATCAGCCCCAGCATTTT	TRBV4-1	.	TRBJ1-5	.
CASRGTSGNNEQYF	TGTGCCAGCAGGGGGACTAGCGGGAACAACGAGCAGTACTTC	TRBV28	few	TRBJ2-7	TRBD2
CAWGGANYGYTF	TGTGCCTGGGGCGGAGCAAACTATGGCTACACCTTC	TRBV30	.	TRBJ1-2	.
CASSQEDRANVLTF	TGTGCCAGCAGCCAAGAGGACAGGGCCAACGTCCTGACTTTC	TRBV3-1	.	TRBJ2-6	.
CSARDLRTGGNTGELFF	TGCAGTGCTAGAGATCTAAGGACAGGGGGTAACACCGGGGAGCTGTTTTTT	TRBV20-1	many	TRBJ2-2	TRBD1
CSARDLRQGPGELFF	TGCAGTGCTAGGGACTTAAGACAGGGGCCCGGGGAGCTGTTTTTT	TRBV20-1	.	TRBJ2-2	TRBD1
CASSREGSYNEQFF	TGTGCCAGCAGTCGCGAGGGCTCCTACAATGAGCAGTTCTTC	TRBV6-2/TRBV6-3	many	TRBJ2-1	.
CSAREGRNTGELFF	TGCAGTGCTAGAGAAGGGCGAAACACCGGGGAGCTGTTTTTT	TRBV20-1	few	TRBJ2-2	.
CASSQGSDRTPSTDTQYF	TGCGCCAGCAGCCAGGGCTCGGACAGGACACCTAGCACAGATACGCAGTATTTT	TRBV4-3	.	TRBJ2-3	TRBD1
CASSKGWEEAFF	TGTGCCAGCAGTAAGGGGTGGGAGGAAGCTTTCTTT	TRBV12-3/TRBV12-4	few	TRBJ1-1	.
CATSDPGTGQSYNEQFF	TGTGCCACCAGTGATCCCGGGACAGGGCAATCCTACAATGAGCAGTTCTTC	TRBV24-1	few	TRBJ2-1	TRBD1
CSATRGGTGLLDTQYF	TGCAGTGCTACCCGAGGGGGGACAGGGCTTCTGGATACGCAGTATTTT	TRBV20-1	few	TRBJ2-3	TRBD1
CASSFPGPGETQYF	TGTGCCAGCAGTTTCCCAGGGCCCGGGGAGACCCAGTACTTC	TRBV12-3/TRBV12-4	.	TRBJ2-5	.
CASTFGQLSTDTQYF	TGTGCCAGCACCTTCGGACAGCTAAGCACAGATACGCAGTATTTT	TRBV12-3/TRBV12-4	many	TRBJ2-3	.
CASRLTSGSAGANVLTF	TGTGCCAGCAGGTTGACTAGCGGGAGTGCTGGGGCCAACGTCCTGACTTTC	TRBV6-5	many	TRBJ2-6	TRBD2
CASSLVAGGTAGELFF	TGTGCCAGCAGCTTAGTGGCGGGAGGAACGGCCGGGGAGCTGTTTTTT	TRBV7-6	.	TRBJ2-2	TRBD2
CASSPQGYNGYTF	TGTGCCAGTAGTCCACAGGGCTACAATGGCTACACCTTC	TRBV19	.	TRBJ1-2	.
CASSLASGTVQETQYF	TGTGCCAGCAGCCTGGCCTCGGGGACCGTCCAAGAGACCCAGTACTTC	TRBV11-2	few	TRBJ2-5	.
CSVELPSRMNNEQFF	TGCAGCGTTGAACTCCCTAGCCGGATGAACAATGAGCAGTTCTTC	TRBV29-1	.	TRBJ2-1	.
CAIRGPTDPIYF	TGTGCCATCAGGGGCCCTACGGACCCCATATATTTT	TRBV10-3	once	TRBJ1-3	.
CASSPGLASEQFF	TGCGCCAGCAGCCCCGGACTAGCGAGTGAGCAGTTCTTC	TRBV4-1	.	TRBJ2-1	TRBD2
CASSEAPIGGEETQYF	TGTGCCAGCAGTGAAGCTCCCATTGGGGGAGAAGAGACCCAGTACTTC	TRBV6-1	many	TRBJ2-5	.
CAISESATEQFF	TGTGCCATCAGTGAGTCGGCAACTGAGCAGTTCTTC	TRBV10-3	.	TRBJ2-1	.
CASSPGGAAQETQYF	TGTGCCAGCAGCCCGGGGGGCGCAGCCCAAGAGACCCAGTACTTC	TRBV12-3/TRBV12-4	.	TRBJ2-5	.
CASSPGTGDSQPQHF	TGTGCCAGCAGCCCAGGGACAGGGGATAGTCAGCCCCAGCATTTT	TRBV12-3/TRBV12-4	.	TRBJ1-5	TRBD1
CASSKDGRSSAFF	TGTGCCAGCAGCAAGGATGGGAGGTCATCAGCTTTCTTT	TRBV12-3/TRBV12-4	few	TRBJ1-1	.